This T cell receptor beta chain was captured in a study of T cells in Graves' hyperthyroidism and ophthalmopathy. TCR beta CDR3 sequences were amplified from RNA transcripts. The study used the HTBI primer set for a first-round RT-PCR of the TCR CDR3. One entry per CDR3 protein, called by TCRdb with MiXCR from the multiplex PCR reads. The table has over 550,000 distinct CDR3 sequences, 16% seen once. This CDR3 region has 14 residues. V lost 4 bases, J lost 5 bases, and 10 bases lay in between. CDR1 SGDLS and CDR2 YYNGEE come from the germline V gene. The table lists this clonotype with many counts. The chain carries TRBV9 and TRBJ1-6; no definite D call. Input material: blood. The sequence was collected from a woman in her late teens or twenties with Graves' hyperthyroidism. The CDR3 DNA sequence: TGTGCCAGCAGCCCCCACGGAGATAATTCACCCCTCCACTTT. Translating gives CASSPHGDNSPLHF.